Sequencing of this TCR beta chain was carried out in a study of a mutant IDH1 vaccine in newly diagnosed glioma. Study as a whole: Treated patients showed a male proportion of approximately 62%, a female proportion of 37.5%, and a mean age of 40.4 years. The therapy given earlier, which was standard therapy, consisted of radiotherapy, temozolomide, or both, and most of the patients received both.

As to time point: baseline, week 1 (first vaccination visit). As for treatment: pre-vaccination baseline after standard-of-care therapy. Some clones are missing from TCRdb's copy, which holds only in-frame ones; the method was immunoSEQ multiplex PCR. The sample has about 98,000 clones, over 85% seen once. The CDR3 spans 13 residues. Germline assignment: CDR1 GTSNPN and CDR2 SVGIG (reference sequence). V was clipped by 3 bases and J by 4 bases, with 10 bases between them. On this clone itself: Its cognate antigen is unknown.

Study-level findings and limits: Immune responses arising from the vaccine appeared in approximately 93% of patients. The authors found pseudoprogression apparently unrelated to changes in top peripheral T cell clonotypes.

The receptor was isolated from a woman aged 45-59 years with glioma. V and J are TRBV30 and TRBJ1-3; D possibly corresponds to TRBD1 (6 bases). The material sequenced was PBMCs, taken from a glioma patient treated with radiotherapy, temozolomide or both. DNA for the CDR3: TGTGCCTGGAGGTCGGGGGCAGGAAACACCATATATTTT. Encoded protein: CAWRSGAGNTIYF.